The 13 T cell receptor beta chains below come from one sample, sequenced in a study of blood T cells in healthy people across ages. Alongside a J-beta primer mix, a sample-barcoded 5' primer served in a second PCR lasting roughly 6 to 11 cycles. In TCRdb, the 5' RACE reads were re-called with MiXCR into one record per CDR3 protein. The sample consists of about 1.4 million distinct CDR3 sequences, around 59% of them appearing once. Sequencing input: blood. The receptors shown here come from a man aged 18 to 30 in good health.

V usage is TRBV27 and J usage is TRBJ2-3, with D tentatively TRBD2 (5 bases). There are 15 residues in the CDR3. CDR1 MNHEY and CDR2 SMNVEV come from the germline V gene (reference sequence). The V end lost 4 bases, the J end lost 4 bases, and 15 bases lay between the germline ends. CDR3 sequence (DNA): TGTGCCAGCAGTTATCGGGGATCCCCGGCAGATACGCAGTATTTT. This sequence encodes CASSYRGSPADTQYF.

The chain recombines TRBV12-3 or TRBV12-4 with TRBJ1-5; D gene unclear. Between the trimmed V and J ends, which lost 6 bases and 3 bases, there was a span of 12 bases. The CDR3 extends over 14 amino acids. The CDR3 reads CASSQQSSNQPQHF. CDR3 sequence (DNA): TGTGCCAGCAGCCAACAGAGCTCCAATCAGCCCCAGCATTTT.

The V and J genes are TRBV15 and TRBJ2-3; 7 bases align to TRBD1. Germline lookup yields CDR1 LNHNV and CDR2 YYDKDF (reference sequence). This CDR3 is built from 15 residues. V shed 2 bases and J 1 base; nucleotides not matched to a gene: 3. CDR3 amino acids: CATSRLGTGTDTQYF. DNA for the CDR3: TGTGCCACCAGCAGACTAGGGACAGGCACAGATACGCAGTATTTT.

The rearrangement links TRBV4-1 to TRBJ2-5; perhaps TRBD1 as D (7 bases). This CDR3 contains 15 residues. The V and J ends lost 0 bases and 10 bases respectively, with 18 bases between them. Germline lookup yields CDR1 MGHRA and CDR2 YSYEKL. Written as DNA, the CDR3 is TGCGCCAGCAGCCAAGATTCCAGGGGGGTGGTGGACCAGTACTTC. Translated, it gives CASSQDSRGVVDQYF.

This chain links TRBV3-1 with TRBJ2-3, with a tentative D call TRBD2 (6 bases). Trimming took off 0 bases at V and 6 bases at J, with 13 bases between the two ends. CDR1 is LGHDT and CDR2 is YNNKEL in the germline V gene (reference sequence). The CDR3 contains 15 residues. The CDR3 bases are TGTGCCAGCAGCCAAGATTCGGGGAGGTCGGATACGCAGTATTTT. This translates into CASSQDSGRSDTQYF.

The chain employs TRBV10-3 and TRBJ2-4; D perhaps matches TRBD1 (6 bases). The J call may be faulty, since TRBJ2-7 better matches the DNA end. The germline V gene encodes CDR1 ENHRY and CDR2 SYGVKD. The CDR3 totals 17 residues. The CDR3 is CAISESVPGHDSYEQYF. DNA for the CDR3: TGTGCCATCAGTGAGTCCGTTCCGGGACACGATTCCTACGAGCAGTACTTC.

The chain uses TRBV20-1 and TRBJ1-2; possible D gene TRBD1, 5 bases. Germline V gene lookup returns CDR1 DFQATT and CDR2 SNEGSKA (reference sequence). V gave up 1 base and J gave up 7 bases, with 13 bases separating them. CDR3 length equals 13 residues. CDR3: CSARVNMGTGYTF. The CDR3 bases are TGCAGTGCTAGAGTTAACATGGGGACTGGCTACACCTTC.

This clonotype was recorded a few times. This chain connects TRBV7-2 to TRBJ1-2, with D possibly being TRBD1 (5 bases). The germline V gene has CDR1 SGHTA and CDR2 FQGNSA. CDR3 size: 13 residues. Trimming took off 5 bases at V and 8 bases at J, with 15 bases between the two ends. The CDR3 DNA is TGTGCCAGCAGCCAGAGGAGGGGCGGGGGCTACACCTTC. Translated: CASSQRRGGGYTF.

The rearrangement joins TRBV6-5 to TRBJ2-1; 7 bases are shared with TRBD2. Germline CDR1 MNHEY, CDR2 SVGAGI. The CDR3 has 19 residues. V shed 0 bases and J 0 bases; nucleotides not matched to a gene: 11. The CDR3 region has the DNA TGTGCCAGCAGTTACTCACCTAGCGGTTATCTCAGCTCCTACAATGAGCAGTTCTTC. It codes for CASSYSPSGYLSSYNEQFF.

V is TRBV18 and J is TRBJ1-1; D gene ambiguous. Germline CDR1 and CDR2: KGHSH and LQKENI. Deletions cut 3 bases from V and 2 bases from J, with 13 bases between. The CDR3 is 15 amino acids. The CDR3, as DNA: TGTGCCAGCTCACCCACCAGCTTCCTTAACACTGAAGCTTTCTTT. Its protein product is CASSPTSFLNTEAFF.

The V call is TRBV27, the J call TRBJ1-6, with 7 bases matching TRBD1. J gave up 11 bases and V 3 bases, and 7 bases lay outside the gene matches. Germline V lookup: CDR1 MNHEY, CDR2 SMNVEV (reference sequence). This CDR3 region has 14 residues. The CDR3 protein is CASSFGTENAPLHF. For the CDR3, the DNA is TGTGCCAGCAGTTTCGGGACAGAGAATGCACCCCTCCACTTT.

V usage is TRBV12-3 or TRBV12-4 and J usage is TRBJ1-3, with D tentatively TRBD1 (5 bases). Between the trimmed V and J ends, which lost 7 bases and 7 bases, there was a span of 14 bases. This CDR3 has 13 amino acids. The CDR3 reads CASKQTGRNTIYF. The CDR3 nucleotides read TGTGCCAGCAAGCAAACAGGCCGGAACACCATATATTTT.

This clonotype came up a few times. Written as DNA, the CDR3 is TGTGCCAGCTCGGTGGGGACTTCCACAGATACGCAGTATTTT. Amino acids: CASSVGTSTDTQYF. The chain couples TRBV19 to TRBJ2-3, with D possibly TRBD2 on 6 matching bases. Per the germline V gene, CDR1 is LNHDA and CDR2 is SQIVND (reference sequence). The CDR3 covers 14 residues. Trimming took 9 bases from V and 2 from J, leaving 15 bases between them.